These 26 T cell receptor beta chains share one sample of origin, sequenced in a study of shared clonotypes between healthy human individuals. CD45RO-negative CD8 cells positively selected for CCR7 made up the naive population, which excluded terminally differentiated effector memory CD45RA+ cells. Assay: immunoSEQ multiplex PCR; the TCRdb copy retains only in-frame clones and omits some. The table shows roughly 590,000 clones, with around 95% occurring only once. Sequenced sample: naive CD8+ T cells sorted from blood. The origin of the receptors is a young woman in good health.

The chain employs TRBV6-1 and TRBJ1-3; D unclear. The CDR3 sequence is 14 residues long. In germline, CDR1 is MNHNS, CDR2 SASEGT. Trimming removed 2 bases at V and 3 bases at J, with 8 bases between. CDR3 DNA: TGTGCCAGCAGTGAAATCTCCATTGGAAACACCATATATTTT. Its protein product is CASSEISIGNTIYF.

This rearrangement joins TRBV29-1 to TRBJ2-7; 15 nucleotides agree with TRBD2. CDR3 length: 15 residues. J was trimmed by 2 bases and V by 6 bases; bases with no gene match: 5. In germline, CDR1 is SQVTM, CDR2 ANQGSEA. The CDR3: CSVAGLAGGPYEQYF. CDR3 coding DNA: TGCAGCGTGGCAGGACTAGCGGGAGGGCCCTACGAGCAGTACTTC.

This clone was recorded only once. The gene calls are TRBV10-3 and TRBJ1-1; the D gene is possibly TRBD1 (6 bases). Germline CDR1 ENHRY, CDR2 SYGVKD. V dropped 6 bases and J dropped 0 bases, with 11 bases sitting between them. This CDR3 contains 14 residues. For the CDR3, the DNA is TGTGCCATCAGCCCGACAGGACTGAACACTGAAGCTTTCTTT. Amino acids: CAISPTGLNTEAFF.

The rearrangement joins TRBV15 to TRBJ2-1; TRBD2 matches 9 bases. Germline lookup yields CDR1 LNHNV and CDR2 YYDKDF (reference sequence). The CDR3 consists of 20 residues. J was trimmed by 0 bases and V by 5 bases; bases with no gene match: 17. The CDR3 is CATSGPGLAPETSSYNEQFF. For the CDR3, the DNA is TGTGCCACCAGCGGACCGGGACTAGCCCCCGAGACAAGCTCCTACAATGAGCAGTTCTTC. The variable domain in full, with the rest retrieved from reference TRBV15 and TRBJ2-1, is DAMVIQNPRYQVTQFGKPVTLSCSQTLNHNVMYWYQQKSSQAPKLLFHYYDKDFNNEADTPDNFQSRRPNTSFCFLDIRSPGLGDTAMYLCATSGPGLAPETSSYNEQFFGPGTRLTVL.

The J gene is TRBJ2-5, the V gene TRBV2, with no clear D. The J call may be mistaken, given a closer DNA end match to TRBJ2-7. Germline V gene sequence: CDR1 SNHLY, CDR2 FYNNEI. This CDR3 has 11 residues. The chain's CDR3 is CASGNTYEQYF. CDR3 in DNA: TGTGCCAGCGGGAATACCTACGAGCAGTACTTC.

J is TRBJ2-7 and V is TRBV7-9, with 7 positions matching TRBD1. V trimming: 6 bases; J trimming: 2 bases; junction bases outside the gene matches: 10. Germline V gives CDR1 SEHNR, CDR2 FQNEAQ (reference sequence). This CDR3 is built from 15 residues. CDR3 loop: CASRKTGQGAYEQYF. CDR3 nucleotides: TGTGCCAGCAGAAAAACCGGCCAGGGGGCCTACGAGCAGTACTTC.

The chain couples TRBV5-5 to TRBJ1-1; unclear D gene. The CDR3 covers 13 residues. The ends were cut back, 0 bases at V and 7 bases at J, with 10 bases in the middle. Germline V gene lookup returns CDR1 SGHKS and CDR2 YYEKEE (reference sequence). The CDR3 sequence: CASSLGIGSEAFF. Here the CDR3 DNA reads TGTGCCAGCAGCTTGGGGATAGGCAGTGAAGCTTTCTTT.

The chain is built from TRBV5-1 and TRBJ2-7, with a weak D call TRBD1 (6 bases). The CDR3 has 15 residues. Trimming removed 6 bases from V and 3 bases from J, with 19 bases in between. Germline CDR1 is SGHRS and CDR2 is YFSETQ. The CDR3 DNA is TGCGCCAGCACCCCTGGGGTCGGACAGAACTACGAGCAGTACTTC. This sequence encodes CASTPGVGQNYEQYF.

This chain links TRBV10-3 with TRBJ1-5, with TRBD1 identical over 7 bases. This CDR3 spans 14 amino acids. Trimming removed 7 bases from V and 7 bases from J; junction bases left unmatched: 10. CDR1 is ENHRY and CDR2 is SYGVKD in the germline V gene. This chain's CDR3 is CAIKNEGARQPQHF. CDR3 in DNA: TGTGCCATCAAAAATGAGGGGGCTCGGCAGCCCCAGCATTTT.

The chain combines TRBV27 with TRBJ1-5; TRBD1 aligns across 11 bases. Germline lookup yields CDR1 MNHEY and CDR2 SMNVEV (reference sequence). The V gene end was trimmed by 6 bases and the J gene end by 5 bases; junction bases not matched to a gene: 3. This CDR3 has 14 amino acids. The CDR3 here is CASRRTGGHQPQHF. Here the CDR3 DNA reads TGTGCCAGCAGAAGGACAGGGGGCCATCAGCCCCAGCATTTT.

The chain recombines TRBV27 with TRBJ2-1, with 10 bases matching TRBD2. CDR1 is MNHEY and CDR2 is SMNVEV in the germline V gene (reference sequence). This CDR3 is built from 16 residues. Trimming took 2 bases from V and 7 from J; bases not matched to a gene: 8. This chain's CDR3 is CASSLTLAGVGNEQFF. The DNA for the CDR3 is TGTGCCAGCAGTTTAACCCTAGCGGGAGTGGGGAATGAGCAGTTCTTC.

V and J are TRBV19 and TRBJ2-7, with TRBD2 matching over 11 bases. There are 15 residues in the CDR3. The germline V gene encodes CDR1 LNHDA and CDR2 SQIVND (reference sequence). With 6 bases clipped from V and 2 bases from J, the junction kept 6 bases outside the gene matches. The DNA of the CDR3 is TGTGCCAGTAGCCCCGGACTAGCGGGTACCTACGAGCAGTACTTC. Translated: CASSPGLAGTYEQYF.

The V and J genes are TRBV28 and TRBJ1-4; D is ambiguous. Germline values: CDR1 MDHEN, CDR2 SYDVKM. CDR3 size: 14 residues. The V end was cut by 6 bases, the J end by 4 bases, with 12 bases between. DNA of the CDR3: TGTGCCAGCAGCAAAGGGTTTGGTAATGAAAAACTGTTTTTT. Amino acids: CASSKGFGNEKLFF.

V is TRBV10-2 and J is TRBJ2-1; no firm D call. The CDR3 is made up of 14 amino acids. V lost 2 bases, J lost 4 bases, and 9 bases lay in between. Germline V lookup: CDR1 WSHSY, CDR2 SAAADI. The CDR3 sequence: CASSEGRKYNEQFF. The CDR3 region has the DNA TGCGCCAGCAGTGAGGGGCGGAAATACAATGAGCAGTTCTTC.

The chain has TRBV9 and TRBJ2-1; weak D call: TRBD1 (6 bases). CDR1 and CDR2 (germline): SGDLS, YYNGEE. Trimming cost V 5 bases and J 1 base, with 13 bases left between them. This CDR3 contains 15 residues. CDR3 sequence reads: CASSVEGDSYNEQFF. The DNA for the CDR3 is TGTGCCAGCAGTGTCGAGGGGGATTCCTACAATGAGCAGTTCTTC.

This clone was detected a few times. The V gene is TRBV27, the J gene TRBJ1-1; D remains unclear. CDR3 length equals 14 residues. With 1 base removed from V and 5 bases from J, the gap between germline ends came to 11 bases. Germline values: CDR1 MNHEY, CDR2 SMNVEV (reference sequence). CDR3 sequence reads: CASSLLGIGTEAFF. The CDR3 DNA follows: TGTGCCAGCAGTTTATTGGGAATTGGAACTGAAGCTTTCTTT.

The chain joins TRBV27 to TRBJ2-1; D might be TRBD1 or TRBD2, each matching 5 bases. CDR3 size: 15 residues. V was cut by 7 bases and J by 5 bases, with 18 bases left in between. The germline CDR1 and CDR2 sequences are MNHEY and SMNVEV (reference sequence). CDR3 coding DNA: TGTGCCAGCACCGTAGCGAGGGGCCCCAACAATGAGCAGTTCTTC. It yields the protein CASTVARGPNNEQFF.

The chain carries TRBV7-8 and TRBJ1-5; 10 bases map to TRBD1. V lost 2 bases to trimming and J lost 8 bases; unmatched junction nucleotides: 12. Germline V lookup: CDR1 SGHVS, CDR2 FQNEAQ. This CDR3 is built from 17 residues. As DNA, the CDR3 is TGTGCCAGCAGCTTATCCTGGACAGGGGGACCGGGGGAGCCCCAGCATTTT. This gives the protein CASSLSWTGGPGEPQHF.

In DNA, the CDR3 is TGTGCCAGCAGTCTCAGATCGACTAGCGGGGGCACCGGGGAGCTGTTTTTT. The encoded protein is CASSLRSTSGGTGELFF. V and J are TRBV9 and TRBJ2-2; 12 nucleotides agree with TRBD2. V trimming: 5 bases; J trimming: 4 bases; junction bases outside the gene matches: 9. This CDR3 has 17 amino acids. Germline CDR1 SGDLS, CDR2 YYNGEE.

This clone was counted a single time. The CDR3 bases are TGTGCCAGCAGGGAGGGGGGAGGTCTCTCCTACGAGCAGTACTTC. It encodes CASREGGGLSYEQYF. This chain connects TRBV28 to TRBJ2-7; D is perhaps TRBD1 or TRBD2 (6 bases each). Germline lookup yields CDR1 MDHEN and CDR2 SYDVKM. The V gene lost 6 bases and the J gene lost 0 bases, with 15 bases spanning the gap. The CDR3 totals 15 residues.

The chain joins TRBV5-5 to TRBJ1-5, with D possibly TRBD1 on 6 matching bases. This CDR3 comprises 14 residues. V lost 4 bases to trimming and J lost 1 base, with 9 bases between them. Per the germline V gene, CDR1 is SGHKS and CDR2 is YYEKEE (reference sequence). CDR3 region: CASSQDSSNQPQHF. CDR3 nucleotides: TGTGCCAGCAGCCAGGACAGCAGCAATCAGCCCCAGCATTTT.

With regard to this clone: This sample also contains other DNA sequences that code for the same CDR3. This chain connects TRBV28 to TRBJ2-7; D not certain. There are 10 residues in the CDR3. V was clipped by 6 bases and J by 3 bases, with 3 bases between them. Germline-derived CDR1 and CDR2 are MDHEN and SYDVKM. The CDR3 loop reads CASSGYEQYF. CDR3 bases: TGTGCCAGCAGCGGCTACGAGCAGTACTTC. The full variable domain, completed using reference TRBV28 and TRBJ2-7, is DVKVTQSSRYLVKRTGEKVFLECVQDMDHENMFWYRQDPGLGLRLIYFSYDVKMKEKGDIPEGYSVSREKKERFSLILESASTNQTSMYLCASSGYEQYFGPGTRLTVT.

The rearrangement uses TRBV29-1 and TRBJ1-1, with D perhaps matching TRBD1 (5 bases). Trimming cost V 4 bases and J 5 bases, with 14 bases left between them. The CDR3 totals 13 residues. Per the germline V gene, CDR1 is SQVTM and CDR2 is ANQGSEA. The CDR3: CSVVGGMGTEAFF. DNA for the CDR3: TGCAGCGTTGTTGGGGGAATGGGGACTGAAGCTTTCTTT.

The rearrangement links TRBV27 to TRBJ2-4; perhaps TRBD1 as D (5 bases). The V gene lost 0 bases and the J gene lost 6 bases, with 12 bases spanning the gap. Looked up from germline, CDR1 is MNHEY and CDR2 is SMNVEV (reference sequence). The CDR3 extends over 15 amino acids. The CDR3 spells CASSLSWGPGNIQYF. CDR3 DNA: TGTGCCAGCAGTTTATCGTGGGGCCCGGGAAACATTCAGTACTTC.

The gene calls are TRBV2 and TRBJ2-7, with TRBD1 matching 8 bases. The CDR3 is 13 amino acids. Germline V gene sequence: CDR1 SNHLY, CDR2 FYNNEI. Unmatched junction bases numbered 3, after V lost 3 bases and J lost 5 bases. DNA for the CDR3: TGTGCCAGCAGTGAGACAGGGGTGGACGAGCAGTACTTC. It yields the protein CASSETGVDEQYF.

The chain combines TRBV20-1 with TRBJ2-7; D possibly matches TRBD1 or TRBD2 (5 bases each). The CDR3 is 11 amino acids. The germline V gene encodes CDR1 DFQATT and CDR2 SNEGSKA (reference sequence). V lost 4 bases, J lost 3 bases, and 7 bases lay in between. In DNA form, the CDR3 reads TGCAGTGCTATGGGGGTCTACGAGCAGTACTTC. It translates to CSAMGVYEQYF.